This TCR beta chain is from a study of blood T cell repertoires in COVID-19. Turning to the study itself: The samples span acute and convalescent COVID-19 from the United States, Italy and Spain. T cells, B-cell-depleted T cells, or PBMCs provided the cDNA or gDNA that served as material.

Source study methods: Amplification from reference gene primers served as the basis for estimated nucleated cell counts. TCRdb's copy holds only in-frame clones and misses some; the assay was immunoSEQ multiplex PCR. Clone size and the V and J calls come from that table; the DNA yielded D and trimming. The table has 88,000 or so clones, 70% to 90% seen once; the top ten hold 9.5% to 12%. This CDR3 is built from 15 residues. Trimming shortened V by 5 bases and J by 6 bases, and 18 bases separated the two germline ends. Germline loops: CDR1 MNHEY, CDR2 SMNVEV (reference sequence). The chain carries TRBV27 and TRBJ2-3; TRBD1 is a possible D gene (6 bases). The specimen sequenced was peripheral blood. This clonotype was obtained from a human donor in a cohort sampled during active COVID-19. CDR3: CASSVRQGIGDTQYF. The CDR3 bases are TGTGCCAGCAGTGTGCGCCAGGGGATCGGGGATACGCAGTATTTT.